This T cell receptor beta chain was found in a study of T cell responses to AZD1222 COVID-19 vaccine. Study results and limitations: Increased Spike-specific TCR breadth and depth were observed after two AZD1222 doses.

Assay used: immunoSEQ multiplex PCR; TCRdb lists only in-frame clones, some missing. The sample includes fewer than 200,000 clones, 85% to 90% seen only once; the top ten take 5% to 7.5%. With regard to this clone: Its target is unknown.

This clonotype was sampled from an adult in good health. The specimen was peripheral blood, collected on day 0 of AZD1222 vaccination.

DNA for the CDR3: TGTGCCAGTAGTATAGGCGGGGCAAATGAGCAGTTCTTC. Its protein product is CASSIGGANEQFF. This chain uses TRBV19 with TRBJ2-1; TRBD2 is a possible D gene (6 bases). The V gene lost 1 base and the J gene lost 7 bases, with 8 bases spanning the gap. Germline CDR1 reads LNHDA; CDR2 reads SQIVND (reference sequence). This CDR3 spans 13 amino acids.